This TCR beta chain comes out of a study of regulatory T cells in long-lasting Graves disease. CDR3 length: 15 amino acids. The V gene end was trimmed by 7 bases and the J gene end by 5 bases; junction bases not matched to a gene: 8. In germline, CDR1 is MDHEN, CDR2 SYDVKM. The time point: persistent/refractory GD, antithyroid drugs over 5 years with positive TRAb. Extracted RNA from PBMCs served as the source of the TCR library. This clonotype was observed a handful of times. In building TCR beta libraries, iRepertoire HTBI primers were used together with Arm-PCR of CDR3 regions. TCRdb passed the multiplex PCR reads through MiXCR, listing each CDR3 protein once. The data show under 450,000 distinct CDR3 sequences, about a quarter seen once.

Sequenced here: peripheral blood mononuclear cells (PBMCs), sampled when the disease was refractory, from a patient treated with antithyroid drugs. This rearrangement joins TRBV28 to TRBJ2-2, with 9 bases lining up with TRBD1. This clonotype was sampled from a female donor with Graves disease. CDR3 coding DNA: TGTGCCAGCACCGTACAGGGGGCGCGGACCGGGGAGCTGTTTTTT. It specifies CASTVQGARTGELFF. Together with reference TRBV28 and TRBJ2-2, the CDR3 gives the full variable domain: DVKVTQSSRYLVKRTGEKVFLECVQDMDHENMFWYRQDPGLGLRLIYFSYDVKMKEKGDIPEGYSVSREKKERFSLILESASTNQTSMYLCASTVQGARTGELFFGEGSRLTVL.